This T cell receptor (beta chain) was obtained from a study of tumor-infiltrating lymphocytes in primary liver carcinoma. Study as a whole: Surgeons resected the patients' primary liver carcinomas. Men as well as women, aged 30 to 69 years, made up the patients. General study results and limits: Because the samples were bulk unsorted, the study did not compare CD4+ and CD8+ repertoires.

For blood RNA, unsorted whole blood served as the source, and germline DNA was extracted too. Before surgery, approximately 4 milliliters of EDTA blood were taken. The researchers produced TCR beta cDNA from approximately 540 ng total RNA with a constant-region primer. TCR beta libraries came from three nested multiplex PCR rounds using slightly modified ARM-PCR. TRBV1-TRBV30 forward primers paired with a C-beta reverse primer were used in the first two PCR rounds, which ran roughly 9 cycles each. TCRdb analysed the multiplex PCR reads with MiXCR anew, one entry per CDR3 protein. The top ten hold roughly 6% of the sample, which has 330,000 or so distinct CDR3 sequences, almost 65% seen once. The CDR3 sequence is 14 residues long. The V and J ends lost 3 bases and 6 bases respectively, with 12 bases between them. This clonotype was observed many times. Its specificity is not known.

The specimen was peripheral blood. This rearrangement joins TRBV12-3 or TRBV12-4 to TRBJ2-1; D is possibly TRBD2 (6 bases). The sequence derives from a man aged 40-49 years with primary liver carcinoma and hepatitis B virus infection. The CDR3 protein is CASSFFGSSNEQFF. CDR3 nucleotide sequence: TGTGCCAGCAGTTTTTTCGGGAGTAGCAATGAGCAGTTCTTC.